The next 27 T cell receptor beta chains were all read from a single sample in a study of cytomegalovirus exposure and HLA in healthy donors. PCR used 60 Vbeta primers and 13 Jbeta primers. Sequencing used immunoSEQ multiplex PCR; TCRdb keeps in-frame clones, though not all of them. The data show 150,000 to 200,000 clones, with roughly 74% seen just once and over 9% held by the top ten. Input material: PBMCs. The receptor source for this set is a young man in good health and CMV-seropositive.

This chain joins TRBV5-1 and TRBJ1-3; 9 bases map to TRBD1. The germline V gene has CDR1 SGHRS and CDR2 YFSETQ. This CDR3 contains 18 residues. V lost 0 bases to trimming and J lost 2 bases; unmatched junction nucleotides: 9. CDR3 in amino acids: CASSLAGTGTGTGNTIYF. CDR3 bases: TGCGCCAGCAGCTTGGCTGGGACAGGGACAGGAACTGGAAACACCATATATTTT.

The CDR3 DNA sequence: TGTGCCAGTAGTATCGCCAGATTAGGACAGGCCCATGGCTACACCTTC. It yields the protein CASSIARLGQAHGYTF. The chain is built from TRBV19 and TRBJ1-2; 7 nucleotides agree with TRBD1. V lost 3 bases to trimming and J lost 6 bases; unmatched junction nucleotides: 13. This CDR3 has 16 amino acids. Germline CDR1 is LNHDA and CDR2 is SQIVND (reference sequence).

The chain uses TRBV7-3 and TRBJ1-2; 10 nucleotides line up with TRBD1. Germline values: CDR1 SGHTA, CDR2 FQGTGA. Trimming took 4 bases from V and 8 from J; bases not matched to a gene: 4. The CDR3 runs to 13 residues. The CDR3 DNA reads TGTGCCAGCAGCTATGACAGGGGGCAGGGCTACACCTTC. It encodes CASSYDRGQGYTF.

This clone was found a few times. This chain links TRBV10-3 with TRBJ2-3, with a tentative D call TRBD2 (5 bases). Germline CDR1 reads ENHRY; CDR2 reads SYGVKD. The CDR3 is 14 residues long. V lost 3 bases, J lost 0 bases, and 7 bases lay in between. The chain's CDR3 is CAISEADSTDTQYF. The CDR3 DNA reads TGTGCCATCAGTGAAGCGGATAGCACAGATACGCAGTATTTT.

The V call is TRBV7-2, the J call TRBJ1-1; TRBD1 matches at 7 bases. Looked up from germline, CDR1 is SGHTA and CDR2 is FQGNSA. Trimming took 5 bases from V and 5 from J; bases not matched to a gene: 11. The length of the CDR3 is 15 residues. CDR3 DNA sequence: TGTGCCAGCAGCCTGCTGGAGACAGGGAGAACTGAAGCTTTCTTT. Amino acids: CASSLLETGRTEAFF.

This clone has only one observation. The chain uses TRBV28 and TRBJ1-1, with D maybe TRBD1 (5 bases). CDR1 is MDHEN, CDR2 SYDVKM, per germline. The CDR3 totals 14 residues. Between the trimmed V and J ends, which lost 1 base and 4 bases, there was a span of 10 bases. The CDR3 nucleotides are TGTGCCAGCAGTTTATTTAGGGGAGGCACTGAAGCTTTCTTT. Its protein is CASSLFRGGTEAFF.

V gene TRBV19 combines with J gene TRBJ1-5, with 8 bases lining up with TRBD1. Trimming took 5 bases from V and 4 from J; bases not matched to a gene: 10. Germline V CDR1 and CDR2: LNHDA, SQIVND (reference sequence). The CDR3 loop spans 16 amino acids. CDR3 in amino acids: CASSGGQVKVNQPQHF. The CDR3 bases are TGTGCCAGTAGTGGGGGACAGGTGAAAGTAAATCAGCCCCAGCATTTT.

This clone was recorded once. In DNA, the CDR3 is TGTGCCAGCTCTCCCGGGGCAGGGGCGCGGGGGGCTGAAGCTTTCTTT. It translates to CASSPGAGARGAEAFF. The chain uses TRBV2 and TRBJ1-1, with D possibly TRBD1 on 6 matching bases. Trimming cost V 8 bases and J 6 bases, with 25 bases left between them. Germline V CDR1 and CDR2: SNHLY, FYNNEI. There are 16 residues in the CDR3.

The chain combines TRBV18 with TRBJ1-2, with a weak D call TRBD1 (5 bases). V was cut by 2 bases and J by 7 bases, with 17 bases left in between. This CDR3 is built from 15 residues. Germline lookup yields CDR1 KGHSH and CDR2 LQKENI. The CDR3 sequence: CASSPTSGERGGYTF. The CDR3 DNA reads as TGTGCCAGCTCACCAACCTCGGGGGAAAGAGGTGGCTACACCTTC.

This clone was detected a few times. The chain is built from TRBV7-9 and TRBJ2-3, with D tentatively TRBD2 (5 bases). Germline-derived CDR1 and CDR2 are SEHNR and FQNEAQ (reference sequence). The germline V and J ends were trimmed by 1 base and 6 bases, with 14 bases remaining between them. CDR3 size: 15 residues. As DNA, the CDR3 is TGTGCCAGCAGCTTAGGAGGGTTTGCAACGGATACGCAGTATTTT. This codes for CASSLGGFATDTQYF.

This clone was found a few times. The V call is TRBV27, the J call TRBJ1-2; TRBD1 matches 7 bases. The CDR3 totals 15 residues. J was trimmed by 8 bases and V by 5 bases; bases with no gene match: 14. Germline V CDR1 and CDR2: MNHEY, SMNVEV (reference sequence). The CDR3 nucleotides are TGTGCCAGCAGTCCGGGCCAAACAGGGGAGCGGGGCTACACCTTC. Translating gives CASSPGQTGERGYTF.

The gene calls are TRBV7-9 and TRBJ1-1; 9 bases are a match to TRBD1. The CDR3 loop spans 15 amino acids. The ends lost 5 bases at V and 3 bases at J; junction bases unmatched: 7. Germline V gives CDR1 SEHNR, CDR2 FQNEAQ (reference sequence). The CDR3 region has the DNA TGTGCCAGCAGCCCCGGACAGGGGTTGGACACTGAAGCTTTCTTT. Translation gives CASSPGQGLDTEAFF.

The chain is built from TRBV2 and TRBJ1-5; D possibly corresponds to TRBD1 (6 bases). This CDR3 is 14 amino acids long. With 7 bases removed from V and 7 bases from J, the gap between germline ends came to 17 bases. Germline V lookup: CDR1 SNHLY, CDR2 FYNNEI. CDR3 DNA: TGTGCCAGCATCCAAGGGGGGGTCGGGCAGCCCCAGCATTTT. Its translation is CASIQGGVGQPQHF.

The CDR3 coding sequence is TGCGCCAGCAGCCAAGCTAGACAGGGGCGAACGGCTGAAGCTTTCTTT. This gives the protein CASSQARQGRTAEAFF. The chain employs TRBV4-1 and TRBJ1-1; TRBD1 matches at 8 bases. The V gene's germline CDR1 is MGHRA and CDR2 YSYEKL. There are 16 residues in the CDR3. The ends lost 1 base at V and 6 bases at J; junction bases unmatched: 10.

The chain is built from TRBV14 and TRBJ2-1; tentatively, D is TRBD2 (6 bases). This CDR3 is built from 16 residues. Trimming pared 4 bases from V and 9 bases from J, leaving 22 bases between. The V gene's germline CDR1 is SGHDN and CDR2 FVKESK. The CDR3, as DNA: TGTGCCAGCAGCCGGATAGCGGTAGAACGCGGCGCTGAGCAGTTCTTC. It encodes CASSRIAVERGAEQFF. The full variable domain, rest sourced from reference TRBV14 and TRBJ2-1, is EAGVTQFPSHSVIEKGQTVTLRCDPISGHDNLYWYRRVMGKEIKFLLHFVKESKQDESGMPNNRFLAERTGGTYSTLKVQPAELEDSGVYFCASSRIAVERGAEQFFGPGTRLTVL.

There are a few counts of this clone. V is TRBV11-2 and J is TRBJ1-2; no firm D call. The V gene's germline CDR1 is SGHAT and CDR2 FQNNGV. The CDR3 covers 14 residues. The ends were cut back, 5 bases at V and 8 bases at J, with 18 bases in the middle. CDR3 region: CASSDPGTVLGYTF. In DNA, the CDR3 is TGTGCCAGCAGCGATCCAGGTACCGTGTTGGGCTACACCTTC. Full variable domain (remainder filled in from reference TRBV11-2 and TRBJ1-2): EAGVAQSPRYKIIEKRQSVAFWCNPISGHATLYWYQQILGQGPKLLIQFQNNGVVDDSQLPKDRFSAERLKGVDSTLKIQPAKLEDSAVYLCASSDPGTVLGYTFGSGTRLTVV.

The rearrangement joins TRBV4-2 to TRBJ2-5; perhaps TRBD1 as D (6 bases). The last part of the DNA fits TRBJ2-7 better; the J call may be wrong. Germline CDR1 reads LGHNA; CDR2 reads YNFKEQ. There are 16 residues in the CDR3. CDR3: CASSQDSQGLTAEQYF. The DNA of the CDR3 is TGTGCCAGCAGCCAAGATTCCCAGGGGTTAACCGCCGAGCAGTACTTC.

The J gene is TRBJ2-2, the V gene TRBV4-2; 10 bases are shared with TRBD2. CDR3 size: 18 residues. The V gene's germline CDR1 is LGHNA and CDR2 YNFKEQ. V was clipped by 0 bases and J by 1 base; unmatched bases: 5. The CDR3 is CASSQDTTSGKNTGELFF. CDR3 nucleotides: TGTGCCAGCAGCCAAGATACCACTAGCGGGAAGAACACCGGGGAGCTGTTTTTT.

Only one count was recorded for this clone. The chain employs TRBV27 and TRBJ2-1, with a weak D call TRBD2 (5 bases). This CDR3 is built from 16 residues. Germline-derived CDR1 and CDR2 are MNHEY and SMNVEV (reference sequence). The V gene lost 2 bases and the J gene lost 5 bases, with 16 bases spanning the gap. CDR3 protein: CASSLRFLAINNEQFF. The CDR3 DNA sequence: TGTGCCAGCAGTTTAAGGTTCCTAGCAATAAACAATGAGCAGTTCTTC.

For the CDR3, the DNA is TGTGCCATCAGTGAGACTAGCGGTTACTACGAGCAGTACTTC. Its translation: CAISETSGYYEQYF. The rearrangement links TRBV10-3 to TRBJ2-7, with 8 bases lining up with TRBD2. CDR1 is ENHRY and CDR2 is SYGVKD in the germline V gene. V was clipped by 2 bases and J by 3 bases; unmatched bases: 3. The CDR3 sequence is 14 residues long.

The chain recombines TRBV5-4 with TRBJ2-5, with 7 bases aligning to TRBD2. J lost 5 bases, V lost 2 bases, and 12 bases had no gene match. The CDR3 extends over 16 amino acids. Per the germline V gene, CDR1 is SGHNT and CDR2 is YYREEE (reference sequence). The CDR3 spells CASSFNGGSRVETQYF. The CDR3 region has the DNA TGTGCCAGCAGCTTCAACGGCGGGAGCAGGGTTGAGACCCAGTACTTC. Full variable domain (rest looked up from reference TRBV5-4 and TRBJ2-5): ETGVTQSPTHLIKTRGQQVTLRCSSQSGHNTVSWYQQALGQGPQFIFQYYREEENGRGNFPPRFSGLQFPNYSSELNVNALELDDSALYLCASSFNGGSRVETQYFGPGTRLLVL.

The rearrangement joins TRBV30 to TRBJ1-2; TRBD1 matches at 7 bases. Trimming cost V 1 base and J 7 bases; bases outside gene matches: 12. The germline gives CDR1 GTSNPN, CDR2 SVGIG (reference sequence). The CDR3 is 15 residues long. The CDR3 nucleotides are TGTGCCTGGAGTGCCCCCGGGACAGAGGTTTCTGGCTACACCTTC. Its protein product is CAWSAPGTEVSGYTF.

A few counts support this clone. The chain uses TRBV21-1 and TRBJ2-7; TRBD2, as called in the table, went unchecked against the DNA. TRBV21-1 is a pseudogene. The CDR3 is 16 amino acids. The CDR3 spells CASSKAGTRSSYEQYF. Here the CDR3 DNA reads TGTGCCAGCAGCAAAGCGGGGACTAGAAGTTCCTACGAGCAGTACTTC.

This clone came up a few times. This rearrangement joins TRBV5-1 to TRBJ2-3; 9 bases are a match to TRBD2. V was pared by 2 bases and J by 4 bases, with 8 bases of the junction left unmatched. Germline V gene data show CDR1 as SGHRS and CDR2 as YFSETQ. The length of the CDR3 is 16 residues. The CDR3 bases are TGCGCCAGCAGCTTCCGAAGTGCGGGAGGGCCAGATACGCAGTATTTT. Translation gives CASSFRSAGGPDTQYF.

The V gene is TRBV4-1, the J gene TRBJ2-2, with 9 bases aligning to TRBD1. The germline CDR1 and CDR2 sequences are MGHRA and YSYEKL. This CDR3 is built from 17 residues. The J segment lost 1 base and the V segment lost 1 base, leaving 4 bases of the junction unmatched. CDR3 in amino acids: CASSQVGTGLNTGELFF. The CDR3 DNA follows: TGCGCCAGCAGCCAAGTTGGGACAGGGCTGAACACCGGGGAGCTGTTTTTT.

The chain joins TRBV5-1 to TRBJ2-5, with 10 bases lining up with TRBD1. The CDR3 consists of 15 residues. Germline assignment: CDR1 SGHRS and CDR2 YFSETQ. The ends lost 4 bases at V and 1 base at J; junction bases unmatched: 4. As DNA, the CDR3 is TGCGCCAGCAGCGGGGGACAGGGGACCCAAGAGACCCAGTACTTC. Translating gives CASSGGQGTQETQYF. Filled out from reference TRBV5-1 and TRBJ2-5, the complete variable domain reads KAGVTQTPRYLIKTRGQQVTLSCSPISGHRSVSWYQQTPGQGLQFLFEYFSETQRNKGNFPGRFSGRQFSNSRSEMNVSTLELGDSALYLCASSGGQGTQETQYFGPGTRLLVL.

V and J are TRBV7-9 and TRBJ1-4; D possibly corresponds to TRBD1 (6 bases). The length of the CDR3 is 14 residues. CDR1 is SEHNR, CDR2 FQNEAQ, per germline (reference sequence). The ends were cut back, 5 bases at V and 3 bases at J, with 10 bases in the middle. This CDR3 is CASSHRAANEKLFF. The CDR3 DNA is TGTGCCAGCAGCCACAGGGCGGCTAATGAAAAACTGTTTTTT.